The clone carrying this T cell receptor beta chain was observed a few times. Its cognate antigen is unknown. Though nominally healthy at sampling, donors likely had unrecorded immune exposures. This sample is part of a study of cytomegalovirus exposure and HLA in healthy donors. Germline assignment: CDR1 ENHRY and CDR2 SYGVKD. The V and J ends lost 2 bases and 6 bases respectively, with 2 bases between them. The CDR3 is 11 residues long. 60 Vbeta and 13 Jbeta primers were used in PCR. Under the authors' procedure: Unique TCR beta chains numbered approximately 76 million in a later analysis, with around 11 million shared. The protocol was immunoSEQ multiplex PCR, while the TCRdb copy is restricted to in-frame clones and leaves out a portion. D and trimming were read from the DNA, whereas the V and J calls and clone size are those reported in that table. The sample includes about 90,000 clones, approximately 84% of them seen just once.

Study results and limitations: As immune exposure information, only CMV serostatus was available. The classifier was said to identify cytomegalovirus status with high specificity and sensitivity.

The sequenced material came from PBMCs. The receptor was isolated from a man between 18 and 29 years old in good health and CMV-seronegative. The rearrangement uses TRBV10-3 and TRBJ1-5; D unclear. The CDR3 here is CAISERQPQHF. CDR3 coding DNA: TGTGCCATCAGTGAGCGTCAGCCCCAGCATTTT.